This T cell receptor (beta chain) was recovered during a study of Ad26.COV2.S vaccination and SARS-CoV-2 variants. Study overall: Recipients of Ad26.COV2.S got it intramuscularly, once or twice 56 days apart.

TCRdb keeps only in-frame clones here, not all; method: immunoSEQ multiplex PCR. The sample lists approximately 480,000 clones; around 85% were seen once. Stated treatment: roughly 20 received Ad26.COV2.S at low or high dose, single or two shots; about 5 received placebo; per-sample allocation not given. Sample collection was performed on day 63 after the first vaccine or placebo injection. This CDR3 is 15 amino acids long. Germline trimming cut 6 bases from V and 4 bases from J; bases unmatched to any gene: 9. Per germline, CDR1 LNHNV and CDR2 YYDKDF (reference sequence). The starting material was peripheral blood, obtained in a trial of Ad26.COV2.S vaccine versus placebo. The sequence was obtained from a person between 18 and 59 years old who received the Ad26.COV2.S COVID-19 vaccine or a placebo. The rearrangement joins TRBV15 to TRBJ1-5; 7 bases fit TRBD1. The CDR3 loop is CATSPRQGPNQPQHF. The CDR3 bases are TGTGCCACCAGTCCAAGACAGGGCCCTAATCAGCCCCAGCATTTT.